This T cell receptor beta chain originates from a study of T cell responses to AZD1222 COVID-19 vaccine. Study-wide points: The breadth and depth of Spike-specific TCRs increased once two AZD1222 doses had been given. Most donors were white British and more were female, and clonal diversity was possibly underestimated.

The assay was immunoSEQ multiplex PCR, and TCRdb's table has in-frame clones only and misses some. The sample has approximately 220,000 clones, about 92% seen once. Trimming shortened V by 3 bases and J by 6 bases, and 6 bases separated the two germline ends. The length of the CDR3 is 12 residues. Germline V lookup: CDR1 SGHDT, CDR2 YYEEEE. This clone was observed a single time. Its specificity is not known. Source: peripheral blood, taken on day 0 of MenACWY control vaccination. The TCR sequence derives from an adult in good health. The V gene is TRBV5-6, the J gene TRBJ2-2; D not certain. DNA of the CDR3: TGTGCCAGCAGCTCCATTTCCGGGGAGCTGTTTTTT. This sequence encodes CASSSISGELFF.